This T cell receptor (beta chain) emerged from a study of T cell repertoires in cytomegalovirus infection. CDR1 is SGHRS, CDR2 YFSETQ, per germline. The CDR3 contains 15 residues. V shed 1 base, J shed 4 bases, and the junction held 3 bases outside the gene matches. General study points: Cumulated frequencies of public TCR beta families served to identify carriers of CMV plus the relevant HLA.

Comment on this clonotype: Its antigen is unidentified.

TCRdb used MiXCR to reprocess the reads, holding one entry per CDR3 protein. The sample records more than 650,000 distinct CDR3 sequences, roughly 35% being singletons. The material sequenced was PBMCs. This rearrangement joins TRBV5-1 to TRBJ2-2, with 8 bases identical to TRBD1. This TCR derives from a human donor in good health (CMV status not recorded). Some clones in this sample may be carry-over from other donors' samples. The CDR3 region is CASSLTTGATGELFF. The CDR3 coding sequence is TGCGCCAGCAGCTTGACGACAGGGGCCACCGGGGAGCTGTTTTTT.